These 2 T cell receptor beta chains share one sample of origin, sequenced in a study of T-cell reconstitution after alpha-beta-depleted transplantation in children. As it was prepared, the TCRbeta library received unique molecular identifiers. Each CDR3 protein is one row after TCRdb ran MiXCR on the PCR reads. The sample comprises about 350,000 distinct CDR3 sequences, roughly 13% of which are singletons, and around 4.5% rests with the top ten. The sample consisted of PBMCs, taken from the stem cell graft. All receptors derive from a human donor who donated a stem cell graft to a child with Fanconi anemia.

V gene TRBV7-9 combines with J gene TRBJ1-4, with a possible D match to TRBD1 (6 bases). The V gene's germline CDR1 is SEHNR and CDR2 FQNEAQ (reference sequence). The CDR3 is 12 amino acids. Deletions cut 3 bases from V and 8 bases from J, with 7 bases between. CDR3 sequence: CASSLRGEKLFF. CDR3 nucleotide sequence: TGTGCCAGCAGCTTGAGGGGGGAAAAACTGTTTTTT.

This clonotype was detected ten times or more. The genes are TRBV7-9 and TRBJ1-5, with D perhaps matching TRBD1 (5 bases). The germline V gene encodes CDR1 SEHNR and CDR2 FQNEAQ (reference sequence). The CDR3 is 12 residues long. V lost 1 base and J lost 13, with 11 bases in between. CDR3 sequence: CASSLGGGAQHF. Here the CDR3 DNA reads TGTGCCAGCAGCTTAGGCGGGGGAGCACAGCATTTT.